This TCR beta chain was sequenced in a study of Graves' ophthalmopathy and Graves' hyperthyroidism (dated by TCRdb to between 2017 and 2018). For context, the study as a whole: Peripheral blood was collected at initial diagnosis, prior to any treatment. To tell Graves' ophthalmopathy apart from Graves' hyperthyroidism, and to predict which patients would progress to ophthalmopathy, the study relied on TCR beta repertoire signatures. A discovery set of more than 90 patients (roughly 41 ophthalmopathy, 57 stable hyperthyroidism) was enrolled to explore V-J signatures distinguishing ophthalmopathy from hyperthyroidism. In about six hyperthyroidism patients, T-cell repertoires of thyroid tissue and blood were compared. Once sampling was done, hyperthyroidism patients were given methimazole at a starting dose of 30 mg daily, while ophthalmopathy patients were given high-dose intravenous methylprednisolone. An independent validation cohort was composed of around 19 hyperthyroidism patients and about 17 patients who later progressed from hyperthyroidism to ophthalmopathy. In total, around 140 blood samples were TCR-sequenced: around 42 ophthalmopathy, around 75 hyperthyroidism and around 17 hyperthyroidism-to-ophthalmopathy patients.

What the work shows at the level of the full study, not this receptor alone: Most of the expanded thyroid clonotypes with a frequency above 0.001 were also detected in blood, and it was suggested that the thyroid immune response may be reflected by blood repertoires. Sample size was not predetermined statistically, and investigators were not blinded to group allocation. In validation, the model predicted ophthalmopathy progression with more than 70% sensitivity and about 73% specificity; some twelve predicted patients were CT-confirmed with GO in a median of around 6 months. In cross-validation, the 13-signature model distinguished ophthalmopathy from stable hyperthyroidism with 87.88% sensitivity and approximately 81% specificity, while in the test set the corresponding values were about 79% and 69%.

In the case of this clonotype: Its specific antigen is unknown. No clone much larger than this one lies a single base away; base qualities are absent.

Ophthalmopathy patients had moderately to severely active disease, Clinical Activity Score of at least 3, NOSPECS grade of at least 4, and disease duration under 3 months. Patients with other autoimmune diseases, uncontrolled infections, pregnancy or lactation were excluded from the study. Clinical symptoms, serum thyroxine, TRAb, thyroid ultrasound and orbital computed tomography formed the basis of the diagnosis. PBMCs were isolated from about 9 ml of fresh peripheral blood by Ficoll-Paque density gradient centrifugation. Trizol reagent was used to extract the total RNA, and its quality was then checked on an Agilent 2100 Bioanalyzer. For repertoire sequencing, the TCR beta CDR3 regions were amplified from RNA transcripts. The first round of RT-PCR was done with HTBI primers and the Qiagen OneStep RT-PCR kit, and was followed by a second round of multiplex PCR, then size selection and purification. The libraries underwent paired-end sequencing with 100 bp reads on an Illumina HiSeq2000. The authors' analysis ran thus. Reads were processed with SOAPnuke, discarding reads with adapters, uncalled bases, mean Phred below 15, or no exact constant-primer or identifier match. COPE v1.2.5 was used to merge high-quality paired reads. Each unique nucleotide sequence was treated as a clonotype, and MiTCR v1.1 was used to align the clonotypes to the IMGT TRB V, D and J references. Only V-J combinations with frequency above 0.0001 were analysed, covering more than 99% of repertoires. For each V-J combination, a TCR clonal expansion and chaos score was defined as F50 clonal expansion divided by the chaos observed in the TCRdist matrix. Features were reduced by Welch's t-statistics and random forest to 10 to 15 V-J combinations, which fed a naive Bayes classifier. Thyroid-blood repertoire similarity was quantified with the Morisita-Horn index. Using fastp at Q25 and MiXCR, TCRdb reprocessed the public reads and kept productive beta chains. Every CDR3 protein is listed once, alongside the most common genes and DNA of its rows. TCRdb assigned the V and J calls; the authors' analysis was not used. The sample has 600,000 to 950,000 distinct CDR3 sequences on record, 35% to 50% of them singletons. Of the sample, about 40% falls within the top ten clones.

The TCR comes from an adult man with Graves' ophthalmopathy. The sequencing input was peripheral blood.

The CDR3 is CATSRDQPRQGTGELFF. The DNA sequence is given as TGTGCCACCAGCAGAGACCAACCACGACAGGGTACCGGGGAGCTGTTTTTT. The sequence is built from TRBV15 and TRBJ2-2, with 7 bases in between that match TRBD1. The V end gives up 0 bases and the J end 5 bases, leaving 9 bases in the junction not matched to a gene. According to the germline V gene (reference sequence), CDR1 reads LNHNV and CDR2 reads YYDKDF. The CDR3, from cysteine to phenylalanine, totals 17 residues. Solely the CDR3 DNA is kept, with 51 bases framed from the first base.